Below are 7 T cell receptor beta chains sequenced from a single sample in a study of glioma-infiltrating T cells after dendritic cell vaccination. Noted time point: after dendritic cell vaccination, including at tumor progression/relapse. The protocol was immunoSEQ multiplex PCR, while the TCRdb copy is restricted to in-frame clones and leaves out a portion. The sample lists about 10,000 clones, about four fifths occurring once. This specimen was blood, taken after dendritic cell vaccination. The receptors stem from a human donor with glioblastoma.

The gene calls are TRBV6-4 and TRBJ2-5; D ambiguous. The DNA end favors TRBJ2-7, so the J call may be wrong. The CDR3 loop spans 12 amino acids. CDR1 and CDR2 (germline): MRHNA, SNTAGT. The CDR3 DNA is TGTGCCAGCAGTGGGTTCACGTACGAGCAGTACTTC. Encoded protein: CASSGFTYEQYF.

V and J are TRBV5-1 and TRBJ2-7; a weak D match, TRBD2 (5 bases). Trimming pared 2 bases from V and 0 bases from J, leaving 9 bases between. The CDR3 is 14 residues long. Germline V gene sequence: CDR1 SGHRS, CDR2 YFSETQ. The DNA for the CDR3 is TGCGCCAGCAGCTTAGCGGAGAGCTCCTACGAGCAGTACTTC. It translates to CASSLAESSYEQYF.

The genes are TRBV7-3 and TRBJ2-1, with a possible D match to TRBD1 (7 bases). CDR1 and CDR2 (germline): SGHTA, FQGTGA. This CDR3 has 19 residues. The V and J ends lost 2 bases and 7 bases respectively, with 27 bases between them. This CDR3 reads CASSLLGARGALTKNEQFF. DNA of the CDR3: TGTGCCAGCAGCTTACTAGGGGCCAGGGGGGCCCTTACAAAAAATGAGCAGTTCTTC.

The chain uses TRBV7-2 and TRBJ2-7; D possibly corresponds to TRBD2 (7 bases). The CDR3 is made up of 14 amino acids. Trimming removed 5 bases from V and 6 bases from J, with 17 bases in between. The germline CDR1 and CDR2 sequences are SGHTA and FQGNSA. Here the CDR3 DNA reads TGTGCCAGCAGCCCCGTTGCGGGGGCCTCCGAGCAGTACTTC. It is translated as CASSPVAGASEQYF.

This clone was seen just once. The chain uses TRBV5-6 and TRBJ2-1; D may be TRBD1 (6 bases). The length of the CDR3 is 15 residues. Trimming removed 7 bases from V and 2 bases from J, with 16 bases in between. Germline CDR1 is SGHDT and CDR2 is YYEEEE. The CDR3 reads CASVSWGLAYNEQFF. Here the CDR3 DNA reads TGTGCCAGCGTCTCCTGGGGGCTTGCCTACAATGAGCAGTTCTTC. Combining the CDR3 with reference TRBV5-6 and TRBJ2-1 gives the whole variable domain DAGVTQSPTHLIKTRGQQVTLRCSPKSGHDTVSWYQQALGQGPQFIFQYYEEEERQRGNFPDRFSGHQFPNYSSELNVNALLLGDSALYLCASVSWGLAYNEQFFGPGTRLTVL.

The chain uses TRBV2 and TRBJ2-2; D is possibly TRBD1 (6 bases). The CDR3 covers 15 residues. Germline lookup yields CDR1 SNHLY and CDR2 FYNNEI. Trimming removed 3 bases at V and 3 bases at J, with 11 bases between. The CDR3 bases are TGTGCCAGCAGTGAGACAGGACAGTACACCGGGGAGCTGTTTTTT. Its translation: CASSETGQYTGELFF.

This clone was counted a single time. A junction boundary mismatches the germline segment, possibly from a read error. V gene TRBV19 combines with J gene TRBJ2-2, with a tentative D call TRBD2 (6 bases). There are 18 residues in the CDR3. The germline gives CDR1 LNHDA, CDR2 SQIVND (reference sequence). CDR3 sequence reads: CASSDSILGGVDTGGLFF. The CDR3 nucleotides read TGTGCCAGTAGTGACAGCATATTAGGAGGCGTCGACACCGGGGGGCTGTTTTTT.